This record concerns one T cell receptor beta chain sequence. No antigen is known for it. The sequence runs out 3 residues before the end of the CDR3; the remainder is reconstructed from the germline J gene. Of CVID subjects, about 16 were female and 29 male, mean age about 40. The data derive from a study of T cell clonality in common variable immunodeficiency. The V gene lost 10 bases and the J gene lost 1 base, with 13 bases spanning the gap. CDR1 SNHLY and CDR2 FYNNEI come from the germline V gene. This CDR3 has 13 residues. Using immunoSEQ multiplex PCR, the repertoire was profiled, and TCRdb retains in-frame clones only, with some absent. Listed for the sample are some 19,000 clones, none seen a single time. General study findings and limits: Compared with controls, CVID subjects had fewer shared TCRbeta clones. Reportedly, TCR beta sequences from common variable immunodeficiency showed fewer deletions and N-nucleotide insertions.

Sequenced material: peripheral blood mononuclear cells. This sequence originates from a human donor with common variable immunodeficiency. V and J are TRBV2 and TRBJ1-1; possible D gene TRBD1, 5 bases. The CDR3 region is CANQQGSNTEAFF. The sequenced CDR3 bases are TGTGCCAACCAGCAGGGATCGAACACTGAA.